The source of this TCR beta chain is a study of glioma-infiltrating T cells after dendritic cell vaccination. This clone is a singleton in its sample. Assay: immunoSEQ multiplex PCR; the TCRdb copy retains only in-frame clones and omits some. The table lists around 32,000 clones, 90% of them singletons. The V gene's germline CDR1 is MRHNA and CDR2 SNTAGT. The CDR3 spans 13 residues. J was trimmed by 5 bases and V by 5 bases; bases with no gene match: 4. The sequenced sample was blood, obtained before dendritic cell vaccination. J is TRBJ2-3 and V is TRBV6-4, with TRBD1 matching 7 bases. The TCR sequence derives from a human donor with glioblastoma. The CDR3 sequence is CASSLGQRDTQYF. The CDR3 DNA sequence: TGTGCCAGCAGTTTGGGACAGAGAGATACGCAGTATTTT.